Below, 10 T cell receptor beta chains from the same sample are listed, as sequenced in a study of identifying expanded T cells in peripheral blood. Repertoires were generated with immunoSEQ multiplex PCR, while TCRdb's copy carries only in-frame clones and drops some. In the table there are 55,000 to 60,000 clones, more than 70% of which are singletons. The sequenced material came from blood. The receptors stem from a person between 18 and 75 years old in good health.

In nucleotides, the CDR3 is TGTGCCAGCAGTTGGGACAGGGCGGAGTATGGCTACACCTTC. Amino acids: CASSWDRAEYGYTF. V usage is TRBV6-1 and J usage is TRBJ1-2; 9 nucleotides match TRBD1. V trimming: 5 bases; J trimming: 5 bases; junction bases outside the gene matches: 6. The CDR3 length is 14 residues. The germline gives CDR1 MNHNS, CDR2 SASEGT.

The rearrangement joins TRBV13 to TRBJ1-2; 9 bases are shared with TRBD1. The CDR3 is 14 residues long. The V and J ends lost 4 bases and 4 bases, in that order; junction bases with no gene match: 4. In germline, CDR1 is PRHDT, CDR2 FYEKMQ (reference sequence). The CDR3 loop is CASSSGQGTYGYTF. DNA for the CDR3: TGTGCCAGCAGCTCGGGACAGGGAACCTATGGCTACACCTTC.

The gene calls are TRBV2 and TRBJ2-3; 9 nucleotides line up with TRBD1. The CDR3 is 18 amino acids. Trimming cost V 4 bases and J 2 bases; bases outside gene matches: 13. The germline V gene has CDR1 SNHLY and CDR2 FYNNEI. The CDR3, as DNA: TGTGCCAGCAGTGGCCGAAGGACGGGACAGGGCCTCACAGATACGCAGTATTTT. Its protein product is CASSGRRTGQGLTDTQYF.

The CDR3 loop is CASSSRGEDTQYF. The CDR3, as DNA: TGTGCCAGCAGCTCCCGAGGGGAAGATACGCAGTATTTT. The chain has TRBV5-4 and TRBJ2-3, with D perhaps assigned TRBD1 or TRBD2 (5 bases each). Trimming cost V 3 bases and J 5 bases, with 10 bases left between them. Germline loops: CDR1 SGHNT, CDR2 YYREEE (reference sequence). The length of the CDR3 is 13 residues.

This sequence joins TRBV9 and TRBJ2-3, with D perhaps TRBD1 (5 bases). CDR1 and CDR2 (germline): SGDLS, YYNGEE. The CDR3 runs 16 residues. V lost 0 bases and J lost 8, with 19 bases in between. CDR3 sequence: CASSVGRAAYSGTQYF. The CDR3 coding sequence is TGTGCCAGCAGCGTAGGCAGGGCGGCGTATAGTGGTACGCAGTATTTT.

The genes are TRBV6-6 and TRBJ1-1; D is unclear. Germline V gene data show CDR1 as MNHNY and CDR2 as SVGAGI (reference sequence). V lost 4 bases and J 0 bases, leaving 6 bases between the germline ends. The CDR3 is 13 amino acids. The CDR3 nucleotides are TGTGCCAGCAGTTTAACGGTGAACACTGAAGCTTTCTTT. Protein: CASSLTVNTEAFF.

The gene calls are TRBV5-1 and TRBJ2-7, with 7 bases aligning to TRBD2. After removal of 0 bases from V and 3 bases from J, the junction contained 6 bases not matched to a gene. The germline gives CDR1 SGHRS, CDR2 YFSETQ. There are 15 residues in the CDR3. The CDR3 DNA reads as TGCGCCAGCAGCTTGGGACTAGCCTTTGACTACGAGCAGTACTTC. It encodes CASSLGLAFDYEQYF.

The chain employs TRBV6-6 and TRBJ1-2; D possibly corresponds to TRBD1 (5 bases). The CDR3 runs 14 residues. V shed 5 bases and J shed 5 bases, with 15 bases lying between them. The germline CDR1 and CDR2 sequences are MNHNY and SVGAGI (reference sequence). The CDR3 spells CASSTDTGSYGYTF. The CDR3 region has the DNA TGTGCCAGCAGTACCGATACAGGTTCTTATGGCTACACCTTC.

The chain uses TRBV5-1 and TRBJ2-1, with TRBD2 matching 8 bases. The V segment lost 7 bases and the J segment 8 bases; nucleotides outside the gene matches: 14. This CDR3 spans 15 amino acids. From germline, CDR1 is SGHRS and CDR2 YFSETQ. CDR3 amino acids: CASEIGGLADDEQFF. The CDR3 coding sequence is TGCGCCAGCGAAATTGGCGGACTAGCCGACGATGAGCAGTTCTTC.

The V and J genes are TRBV9 and TRBJ1-2, with D perhaps matching TRBD1 (5 bases). Germline V gene sequence: CDR1 SGDLS, CDR2 YYNGEE. The ends were cut back, 1 base at V and 4 bases at J, with 11 bases in the middle. The CDR3 covers 14 residues. The CDR3 loop reads CASSVTTALYGYTF. CDR3 nucleotides: TGTGCCAGCAGCGTAACGACAGCCCTCTATGGCTACACCTTC.